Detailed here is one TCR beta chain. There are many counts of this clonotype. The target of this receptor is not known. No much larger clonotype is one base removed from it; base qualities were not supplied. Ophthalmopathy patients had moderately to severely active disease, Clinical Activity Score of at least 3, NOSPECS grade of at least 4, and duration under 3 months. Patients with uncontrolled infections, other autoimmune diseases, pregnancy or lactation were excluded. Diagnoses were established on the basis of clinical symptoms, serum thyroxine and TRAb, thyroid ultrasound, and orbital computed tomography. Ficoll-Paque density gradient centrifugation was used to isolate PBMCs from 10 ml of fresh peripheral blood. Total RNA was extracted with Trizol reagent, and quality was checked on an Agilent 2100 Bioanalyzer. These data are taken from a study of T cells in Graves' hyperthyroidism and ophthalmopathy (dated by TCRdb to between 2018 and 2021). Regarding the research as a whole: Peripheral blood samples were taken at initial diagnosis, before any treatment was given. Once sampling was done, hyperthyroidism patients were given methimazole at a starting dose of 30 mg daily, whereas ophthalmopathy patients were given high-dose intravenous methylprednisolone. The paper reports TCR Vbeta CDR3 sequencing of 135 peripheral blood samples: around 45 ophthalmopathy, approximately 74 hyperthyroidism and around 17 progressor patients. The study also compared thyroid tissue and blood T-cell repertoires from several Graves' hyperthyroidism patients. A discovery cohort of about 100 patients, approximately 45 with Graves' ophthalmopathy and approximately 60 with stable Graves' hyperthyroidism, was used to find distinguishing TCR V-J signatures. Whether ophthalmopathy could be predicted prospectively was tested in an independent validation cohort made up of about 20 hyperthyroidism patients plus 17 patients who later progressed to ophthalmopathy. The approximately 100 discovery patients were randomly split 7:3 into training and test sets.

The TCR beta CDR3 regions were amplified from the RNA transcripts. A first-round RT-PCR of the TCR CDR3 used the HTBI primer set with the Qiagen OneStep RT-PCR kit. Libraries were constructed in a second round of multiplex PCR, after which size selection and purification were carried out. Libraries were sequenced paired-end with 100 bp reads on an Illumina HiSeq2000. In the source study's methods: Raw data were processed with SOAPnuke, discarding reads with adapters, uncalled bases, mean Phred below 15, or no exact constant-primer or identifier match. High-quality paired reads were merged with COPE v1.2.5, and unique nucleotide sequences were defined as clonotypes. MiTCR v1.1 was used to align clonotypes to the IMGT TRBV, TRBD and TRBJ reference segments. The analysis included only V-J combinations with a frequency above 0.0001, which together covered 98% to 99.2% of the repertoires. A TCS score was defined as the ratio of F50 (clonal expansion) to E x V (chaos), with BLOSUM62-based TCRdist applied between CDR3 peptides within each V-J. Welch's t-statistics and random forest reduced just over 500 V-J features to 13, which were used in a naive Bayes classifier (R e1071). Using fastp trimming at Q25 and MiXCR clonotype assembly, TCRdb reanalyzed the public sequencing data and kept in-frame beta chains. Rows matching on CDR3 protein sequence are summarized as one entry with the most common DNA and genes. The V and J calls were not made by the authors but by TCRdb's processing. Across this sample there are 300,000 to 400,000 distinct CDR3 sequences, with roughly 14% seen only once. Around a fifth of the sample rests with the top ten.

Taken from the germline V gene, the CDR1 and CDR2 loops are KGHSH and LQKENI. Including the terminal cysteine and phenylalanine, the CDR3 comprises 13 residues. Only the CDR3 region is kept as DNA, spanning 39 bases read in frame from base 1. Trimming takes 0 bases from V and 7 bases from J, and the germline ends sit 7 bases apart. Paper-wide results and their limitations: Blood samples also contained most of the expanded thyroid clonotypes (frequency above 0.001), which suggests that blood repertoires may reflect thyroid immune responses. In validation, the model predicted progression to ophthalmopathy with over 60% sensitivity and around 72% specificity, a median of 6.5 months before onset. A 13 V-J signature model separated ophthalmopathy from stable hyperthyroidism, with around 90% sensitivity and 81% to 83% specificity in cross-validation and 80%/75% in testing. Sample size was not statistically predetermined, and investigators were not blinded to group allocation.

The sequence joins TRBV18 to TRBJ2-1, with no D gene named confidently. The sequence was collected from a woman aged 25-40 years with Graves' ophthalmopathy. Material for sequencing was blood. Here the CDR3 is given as CASSPPSGNEQFF. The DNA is TGTGCCAGCTCACCACCGAGTGGGAATGAGCAGTTCTTC.